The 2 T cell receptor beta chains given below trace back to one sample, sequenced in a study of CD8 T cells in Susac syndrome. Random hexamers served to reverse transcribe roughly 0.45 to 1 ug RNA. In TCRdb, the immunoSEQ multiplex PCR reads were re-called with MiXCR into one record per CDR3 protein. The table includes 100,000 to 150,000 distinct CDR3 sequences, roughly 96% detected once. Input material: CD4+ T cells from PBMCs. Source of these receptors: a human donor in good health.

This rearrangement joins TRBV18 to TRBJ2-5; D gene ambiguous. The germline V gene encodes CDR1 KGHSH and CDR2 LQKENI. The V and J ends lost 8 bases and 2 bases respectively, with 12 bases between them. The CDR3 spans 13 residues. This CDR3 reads CASGWALQETQYF. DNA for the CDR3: TGTGCCAGCGGCTGGGCGTTACAAGAGACCCAGTACTTC. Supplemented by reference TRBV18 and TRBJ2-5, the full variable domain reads NAGVMQNPRHLVRRRGQEARLRCSPMKGHSHVYWYRQLPEEGLKFMVYLQKENIIDESGMPKERFSAEFPKEGPSILRIQQVVRGDSAAYFCASGWALQETQYFGPGTRLLVL.

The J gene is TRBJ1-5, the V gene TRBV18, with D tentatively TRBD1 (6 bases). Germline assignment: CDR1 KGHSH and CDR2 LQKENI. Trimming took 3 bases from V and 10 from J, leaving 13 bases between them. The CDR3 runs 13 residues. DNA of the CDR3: TGTGCCAGCTCACCGGGGGCGCCAGGACCCCAGCATTTT. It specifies CASSPGAPGPQHF.